The rows below give T cell receptor beta chains drawn from one sample of a study of human T cells and chemical hapten exposure. TCRdb reprocessed the RACE reads with MiXCR, giving one entry per CDR3 protein. This table has over 60,000 distinct CDR3 sequences, over 9% appearing once. The sample in question was whole blood, obtained in connection with sensitization to the hapten diphenylcyclopropenone (DPC). These receptor sequences come from a woman between 45 and 60 years old with alopecia areata. Some clones in this sample may be carry-over from other donors' samples. Each CDR3 is given with its conserved first and last residue. The D gene is left open where the match is weak. The size of a clone is reported for some rows only, either as once, few or many, or as a class for expanded clones.

TRBD1	many	TRBV11-2	16	TRBJ2-7	CASSIAFPGTGYEQYF	TGTGCCAGCAGCATCGCCTTTCCCGGGACAGGCTACGAGCAGTACTTC
TRBD2	.	TRBV7-2	20	TRBJ2-3	CASSPAARRLAGSSTDTQYF	TGTGCCAGCAGCCCCGCTGCCAGACGACTAGCGGGATCTAGCACAGATACGCAGTATTTT
TRBD2	many	TRBV20-1	13	TRBJ2-1	CSATSSGPNEQFF	TGCAGTGCTACGTCTAGCGGCCCCAATGAGCAGTTCTTC
.	.	TRBV3-1	11	TRBJ1-2	CASSQDKAPTF	TGTGCCAGCAGCCAAGACAAGGCTCCCACCTTC
TRBD1	few	TRBV20-1	12	TRBJ2-7	CSTGTGPYEQYF	TGCAGCACCGGGACAGGGCCCTACGAGCAGTACTTC
.	many	TRBV6-5	15	TRBJ2-6	CASSYSVEGANVLTF	TGTGCCAGCAGTTACTCGGTCGAGGGGGCCAACGTCCTGACTTTC
.	many	TRBV27	14	TRBJ1-6	CASSFFLGDSPLHF	TGTGCCAGCAGTTTCTTCCTGGGGGATTCACCCCTCCACTTT
.	few	TRBV29-1	15	TRBJ1-4	CSAWGGPTTNEKLFF	TGCAGCGCCTGGGGGGGTCCCACAACTAATGAAAAACTGTTTTTT
.	few	TRBV29-1	11	TRBJ2-2	CSVQNTGELFF	TGCAGCGTTCAGAACACCGGGGAGCTGTTTTTT
.	.	TRBV4-2	15	TRBJ2-3	CASSHTRSASDTQYF	TGTGCCAGCAGCCACACTCGTAGCGCCTCGGATACGCAGTATTTT
TRBD1	few	TRBV5-1	15	TRBJ1-2	CASSLKGQGEYGYTF	TGCGCCAGCAGCTTGAAGGGACAGGGAGAATATGGCTACACCTTC
.	few	TRBV5-4	15	TRBJ2-1	CASSSGRGSYNEQFF	TGTGCCAGCAGTTCCGGGAGAGGGTCCTACAATGAGCAGTTCTTC
.	many	TRBV24-1	11	TRBJ1-1	CATSRGNEAFF	TGTGCCACCAGTCGCGGTAATGAAGCTTTCTTT
.	few	TRBV29-1	10	TRBJ1-2	CSVESVWGTF	TGCAGCGTTGAGTCGGTTTGGGGTACCTTC
.	.	TRBV2	12	TRBJ2-5	CASRGRQETQYF	TGTGCCAGCAGGGGACGGCAAGAGACCCAGTACTTC
.	.	TRBV10-2	12	TRBJ1-2	CASGDGIYGYTF	TGCGCCAGCGGGGACGGAATCTATGGCTACACCTTC
.	medium-sized	TRBV29-1	11	TRBJ1-1	CSGGWDAEAFF	TGCAGCGGGGGGTGGGATGCTGAAGCTTTCTTT
TRBD2	large	TRBV6-5	14	TRBJ2-1	CASKPSGYYNEQFF	TGTGCCTCCAAGCCTAGCGGGTACTACAATGAGCAGTTCTTC
.	many	TRBV12-3/TRBV12-4	13	TRBJ2-3	CASSLGQADTQYF	TGTGCCAGCAGTTTAGGTCAGGCAGATACGCAGTATTTT
.	many	TRBV29-1	12	TRBJ2-7	CSGRDGNYEQYF	TGCAGCGGGCGGGACGGAAACTACGAGCAGTACTTC
TRBD1	few	TRBV25-1	16	TRBJ2-1	CASSEWGGTGDNEQFF	TGTGCCAGCAGTGAATGGGGGGGGACAGGGGACAATGAGCAGTTCTTC
.	.	TRBV3-1	16	TRBJ2-3	CASSQVSSPSTDTQYF	TGTGCCAGCAGCCAAGTGTCTAGCCCAAGCACAGATACGCAGTATTTT
.	few	TRBV7-2	12	TRBJ2-3	CASSLEDRTQYF	TGTGCCAGCAGCTTAGAAGATAGAACGCAGTATTTT
.	many	TRBV6-2/TRBV6-3	13	TRBJ2-1	CASGFGGHNEQFF	TGTGCCAGCGGCTTCGGGGGTCACAATGAGCAGTTCTTC
.	many	TRBV18	14	TRBJ1-5	CASSPGLSNQPQHF	TGTGCCAGCTCACCAGGGTTGAGCAATCAGCCCCAGCATTTT
.	few	TRBV11-3	13	TRBJ2-3	CASSHGTTDTQYF	TGTGCCAGCAGCCACGGGACTACAGATACGCAGTATTTT
.	.	TRBV11-3	13	TRBJ2-7	CASSLGVSYEQYF	TGTGCCAGCAGCTTGGGGGTCTCCTACGAGCAGTACTTC
TRBD2	many	TRBV6-4	16	TRBJ2-2	CASRQLAGVNTGELFF	TGTGCCAGCAGACAATTAGCGGGAGTAAACACCGGGGAGCTGTTTTTT
.	.	TRBV7-7	13	TRBJ2-1	CASSSQPYNEQFF	TGTGCTAGCAGCTCCCAACCCTACAATGAGCAGTTCTTC
.	many	TRBV6-4	13	TRBJ1-5	CASSEIQGQPQHF	TGTGCCAGCAGTGAAATACAGGGTCAGCCCCAGCATTTT
TRBD2	few	TRBV7-3	16	TRBJ2-2	CASSLAGGWDTGELFF	TGTGCCAGCAGCTTAGCGGGAGGTTGGGACACCGGGGAGCTGTTTTTT
.	many	TRBV12-3/TRBV12-4	13	TRBJ1-1	CASTPSSGGRAFF	TGTGCCAGCACTCCCTCCTCGGGCGGCAGAGCTTTCTTT
.	few	TRBV7-9	15	TRBJ2-7	CASSQGGTATYEQYF	TGTGCCAGCAGCCAGGGGGGGACGGCTACCTACGAGCAGTACTTC
.	.	TRBV19	12	TRBJ2-1	CASRKTGNEQFF	TGTGCCAGTAGGAAGACGGGGAATGAGCAGTTCTTC
.	many	TRBV11-2	11	TRBJ2-7	CASSTNYEQYF	TGTGCCAGCAGCACGAACTACGAGCAGTACTTC
.	few	TRBV6-6	15	TRBJ2-1	CASSLAVSSYNEQFF	TGTGCCAGCAGTTTAGCGGTTAGCTCCTACAATGAGCAGTTCTTC
.	many	TRBV25-1	18	TRBJ2-1	CASSEYYLLSGSYNEQFF	TGTGCCAGCAGTGAATATTACCTTCTGAGCGGATCCTACAATGAGCAGTTCTTC
TRBD1	few	TRBV29-1	12	TRBJ1-2	CSAQTGGYGYTF	TGCAGCGCCCAGACAGGGGGCTATGGCTACACCTTC
.	.	TRBV20-1	12	TRBJ1-6	CSAHRGGSPLHF	TGCAGTGCCCACCGCGGGGGATCACCCCTCCACTTT
.	few	TRBV7-2	12	TRBJ1-2	CASSLAHRAYTF	TGTGCCAGCAGCTTAGCGCACAGGGCTTACACCTTC
TRBD2	many	TRBV20-1	16	TRBJ2-7	CSASAPRRGSSYEQYF	TGCAGTGCTAGCGCCCCTAGGCGGGGGAGCTCCTACGAGCAGTACTTC
TRBD1	many	TRBV20-1	13	TRBJ2-5	CSARGTGTETQYF	TGCAGTGCTAGAGGGACAGGGACGGAGACCCAGTACTTC
.	few	TRBV19	16	TRBJ1-5	CASRSLDPYSNQPQHF	TGTGCCAGTAGATCACTCGACCCTTATAGCAATCAGCCCCAGCATTTT
TRBD1	.	TRBV2	12	TRBJ1-1	CASRGQDFVAFF	TGTGCCAGCAGAGGACAGGACTTTGTAGCTTTCTTT
.	many	TRBV11-2	13	TRBJ1-5	CASSLGVRQPQHF	TGTGCCAGCAGCTTGGGGGTACGGCAGCCCCAGCATTTT
.	many	TRBV7-3	16	TRBJ2-1	CASSFGSGTPTAEQFF	TGTGCCAGCAGCTTCGGATCCGGGACTCCCACTGCTGAGCAGTTCTTC
TRBD1	many	TRBV7-9	14	TRBJ2-5	CASSLQSGGETQYF	TGTGCCAGCAGCTTGCAGTCAGGGGGAGAGACCCAGTACTTC
.	many	TRBV27	16	TRBJ1-6	CASSRRQANNNSPLHF	TGTGCCAGCAGCCGCCGACAGGCTAATAATAATTCACCCCTCCACTTT
.	many	TRBV27	18	TRBJ2-4	CASSLRPTDLLAKNIQYF	TGTGCCAGCAGTCTACGCCCGACAGACCTACTAGCCAAAAACATTCAGTACTTC
TRBD1	many	TRBV28	15	TRBJ2-7	CASKLRDRVSDEQYF	TGTGCCAGCAAACTCCGGGACAGGGTCTCCGACGAGCAGTACTTC